This T cell receptor beta chain was documented in a study of shared clonotypes between healthy human individuals. Broader study findings: Although depth was large, rarefaction showed that sequencing of the sorted subsets was incomplete.

Profiling relied on immunoSEQ multiplex PCR, and the TCRdb table lists in-frame clones only, not all of them. This table has 2 million to 2.5 million clones, approximately 95% appearing once. Naive CD8 cells comprised CD45RO-negative, CCR7-positively selected cells, excluding terminally differentiated effector memory CD45RA+ cells. Comments on this clone: Its antigen is not identified.

The sequenced material came from naive CD8+ T cells sorted from blood. This receptor was taken from a man younger than 30 in good health.

The DNA of the CDR3 is TGTGCCAGCAGCTTCGACAGTTTAAATGAGCAGTTCTTC. It specifies CASSFDSLNEQFF. V is TRBV7-9 and J is TRBJ2-1; D is perhaps TRBD1 (5 bases). CDR3 length: 13 amino acids. Trimming took 3 bases from V and 7 from J, leaving 10 bases between them. CDR1 and CDR2 (germline): SEHNR, FQNEAQ (reference sequence).